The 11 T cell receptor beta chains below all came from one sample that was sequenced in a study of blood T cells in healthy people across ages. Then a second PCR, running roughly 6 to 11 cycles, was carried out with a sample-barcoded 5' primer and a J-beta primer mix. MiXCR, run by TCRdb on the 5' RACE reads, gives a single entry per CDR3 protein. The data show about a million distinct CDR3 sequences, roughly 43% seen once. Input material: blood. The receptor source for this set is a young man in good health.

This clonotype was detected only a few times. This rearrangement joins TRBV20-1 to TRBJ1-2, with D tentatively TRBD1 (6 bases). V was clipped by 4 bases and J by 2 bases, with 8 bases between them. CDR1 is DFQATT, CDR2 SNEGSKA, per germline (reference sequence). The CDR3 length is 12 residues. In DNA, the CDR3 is TGCAGTGCTACGGACAGAAACTATGGCTACACCTTC. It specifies CSATDRNYGYTF.

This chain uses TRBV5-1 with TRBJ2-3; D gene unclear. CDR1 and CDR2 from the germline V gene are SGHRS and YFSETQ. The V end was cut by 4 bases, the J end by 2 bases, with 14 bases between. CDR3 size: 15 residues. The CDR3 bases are TGCGCCAGCAGCCTGGAGAAGAAATACACAGATACGCAGTATTTT. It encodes CASSLEKKYTDTQYF.

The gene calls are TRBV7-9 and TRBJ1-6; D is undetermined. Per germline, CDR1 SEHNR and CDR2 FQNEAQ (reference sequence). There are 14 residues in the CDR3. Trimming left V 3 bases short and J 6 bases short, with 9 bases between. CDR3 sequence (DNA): TGTGCCAGCAGCTTGCTAGGGCTTAATTCACCCCTCCACTTT. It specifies CASSLLGLNSPLHF.

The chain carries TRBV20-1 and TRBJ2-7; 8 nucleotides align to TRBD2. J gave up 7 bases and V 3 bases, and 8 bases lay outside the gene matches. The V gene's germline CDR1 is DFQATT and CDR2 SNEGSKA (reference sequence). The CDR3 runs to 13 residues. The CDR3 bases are TGCAGTGCTAGCCCGGGAGGGCCTGATGAGCAGTACTTC. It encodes CSASPGGPDEQYF.

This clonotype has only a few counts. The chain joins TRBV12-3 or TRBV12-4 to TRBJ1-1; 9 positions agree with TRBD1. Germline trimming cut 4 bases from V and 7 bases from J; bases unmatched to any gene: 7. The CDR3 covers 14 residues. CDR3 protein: CASSSRTGAIEAFF. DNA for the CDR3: TGTGCCAGCAGTTCTAGGACAGGGGCCATTGAAGCTTTCTTT.

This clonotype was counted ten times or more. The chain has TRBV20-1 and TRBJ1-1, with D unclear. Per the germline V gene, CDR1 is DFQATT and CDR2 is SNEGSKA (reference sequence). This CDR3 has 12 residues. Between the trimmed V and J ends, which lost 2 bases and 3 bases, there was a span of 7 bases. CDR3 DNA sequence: TGCAGTGCTAGACCTGGAGACACTGAAGCTTTCTTT. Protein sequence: CSARPGDTEAFF.

CDR3 sequence: CSAITSGGSSYNEQFF. The CDR3, as DNA: TGCAGTGCTATTACTAGCGGGGGGAGCTCCTACAATGAGCAGTTCTTC. The chain combines TRBV20-1 with TRBJ2-1; 12 bases are a match to TRBD2. There are 16 residues in the CDR3. The ends lost 4 bases at V and 0 bases at J; junction bases unmatched: 4. Germline lookup yields CDR1 DFQATT and CDR2 SNEGSKA (reference sequence).

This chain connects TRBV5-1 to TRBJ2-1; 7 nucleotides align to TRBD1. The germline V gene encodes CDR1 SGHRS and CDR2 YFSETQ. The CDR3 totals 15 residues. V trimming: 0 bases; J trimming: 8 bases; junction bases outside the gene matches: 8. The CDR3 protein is CASSLAGDRWDEQFF. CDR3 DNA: TGCGCCAGCAGCTTGGCCGGGGACAGATGGGATGAGCAGTTCTTC.

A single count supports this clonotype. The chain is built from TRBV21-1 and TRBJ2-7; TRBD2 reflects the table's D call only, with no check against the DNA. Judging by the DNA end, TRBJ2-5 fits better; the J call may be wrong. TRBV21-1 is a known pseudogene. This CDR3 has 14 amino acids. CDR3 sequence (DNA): TGTGCCAGCAGCGGTAGCGGGGGGGCGCAGACCCAGTACTTC. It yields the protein CASSGSGGAQTQYF.

The CDR3 here is CASSWAGFQYF. The CDR3 DNA reads TGTGCCAGCAGCTGGGCCGGGTTCCAGTACTTC. The chain joins TRBV7-9 to TRBJ2-5; no reliable D call. V lost 4 bases and J lost 10, with 10 bases in between. This CDR3 spans 11 amino acids. CDR1 is SEHNR, CDR2 FQNEAQ, per germline (reference sequence).

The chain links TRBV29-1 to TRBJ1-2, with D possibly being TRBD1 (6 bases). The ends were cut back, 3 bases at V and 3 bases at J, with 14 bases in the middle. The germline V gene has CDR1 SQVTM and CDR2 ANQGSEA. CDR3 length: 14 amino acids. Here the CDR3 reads CSVDPEQGYYGYTF. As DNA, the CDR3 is TGCAGCGTTGACCCTGAACAGGGTTACTATGGCTACACCTTC.